This T cell receptor (beta chain) was captured by sequencing in a study of human T cells and chemical hapten exposure. Regarding time point: patch test 2, 6 weeks after DPC sensitization. Documented treatment: therapeutic diphenylcyclopropenone sensitization with weekly scalp DPC. The CDR3 totals 13 residues. In germline, CDR1 is MGHDK, CDR2 SYGVNS. V was pared by 2 bases and J by 2 bases, with 7 bases between. Individual cDNA molecules each carried unique molecular identifiers attached by the library. One entry per CDR3 protein, called by TCRdb with MiXCR from the RACE reads. The sample has approximately 120,000 distinct CDR3 sequences, 9% to 9.5% seen once; the top ten hold 3.1%. In its sample, this clonotype was seen a few times.

The TCR was taken from a woman between 40 and 50 years old with alopecia areata. Some clones in this sample may be carry-over from other donors' samples. V usage is TRBV25-1 and J usage is TRBJ2-7; D uncertain. Here the sequenced sample was whole blood, taken in connection with sensitization to the hapten diphenylcyclopropenone (DPC). DNA for the CDR3: TGTGCCAGCAGTGAACCTCGGGCCTACGAGCAGTACTTC. Translating it yields CASSEPRAYEQYF.